One sample yielded the 11 T cell receptor beta chains listed below, sequenced in a study of blood T cell repertoires in COVID-19. The data were produced by immunoSEQ multiplex PCR, yet TCRdb's version contains in-frame clones alone and is incomplete. Of roughly 200,000 clones in the sample, 83% were seen once. Sequencing was performed on peripheral blood. These receptors came from a woman in her thirties with COVID-19, enrolled during active disease.

The gene calls are TRBV30 and TRBJ2-7; 11 bases align to TRBD2. The V segment lost 2 bases and the J segment 7 bases; nucleotides outside the gene matches: 13. This CDR3 spans 16 amino acids. Germline V lookup: CDR1 GTSNPN, CDR2 SVGIG (reference sequence). The CDR3 loop is CAWSPTSGGPIGEQYF. For the CDR3, the DNA is TGTGCCTGGAGTCCCACTAGCGGGGGCCCTATCGGGGAGCAGTACTTC.

The chain couples TRBV5-1 to TRBJ2-1; 13 nucleotides line up with TRBD2. Germline V gene sequence: CDR1 SGHRS, CDR2 YFSETQ. CDR3 size: 17 residues. V shed 4 bases, J shed 4 bases, and the junction held 8 bases outside the gene matches. CDR3: CASSIRLAGGGYNEQFF. DNA of the CDR3: TGCGCCAGCAGCATACGACTAGCGGGAGGAGGGTACAATGAGCAGTTCTTC. The variable domain in full, completed from reference TRBV5-1 and TRBJ2-1, reads KAGVTQTPRYLIKTRGQQVTLSCSPISGHRSVSWYQQTPGQGLQFLFEYFSETQRNKGNFPGRFSGRQFSNSRSEMNVSTLELGDSALYLCASSIRLAGGGYNEQFFGPGTRLTVL.

The J gene is TRBJ2-1, the V gene TRBV10-3; 7 nucleotides line up with TRBD1. CDR3 size: 15 residues. Germline assignment: CDR1 ENHRY and CDR2 SYGVKD. The V segment lost 2 bases and the J segment 0 bases; nucleotides outside the gene matches: 1. CDR3 in amino acids: CAISEGTASYNEQFF. CDR3 sequence (DNA): TGTGCCATCAGTGAGGGGACAGCCTCCTACAATGAGCAGTTCTTC.

The chain recombines TRBV6-5 with TRBJ1-2; 10 bases are a match to TRBD1. The CDR3 runs 13 residues. Germline CDR1 MNHEY, CDR2 SVGAGI. Unmatched junction bases numbered 2, after V lost 5 bases and J lost 5 bases. The CDR3 spells CASSRGQGYGYTF. CDR3 sequence (DNA): TGTGCCAGCAGTAGGGGACAGGGGTATGGCTACACCTTC.

The sample holds one count of this clone. The genes are TRBV5-1 and TRBJ1-4; TRBD1 is a possible D gene (5 bases). This CDR3 comprises 18 residues. Germline V CDR1 and CDR2: SGHRS, YFSETQ. Between the trimmed V and J ends, which lost 4 bases and 0 bases, there was a span of 19 bases. CDR3 region: CASSRGMGVGTTNEKLFF. DNA of the CDR3: TGCGCCAGCAGCCGGGGGATGGGGGTAGGAACAACTAATGAAAAACTGTTTTTT.

This clone has a handful of counts. The chain uses TRBV5-4 and TRBJ2-2, with 12 bases that match TRBD1. CDR1 SGHNT and CDR2 YYREEE come from the germline V gene (reference sequence). The junction had 0 bases not matched to a gene; V was cut back by 4 bases and J by 2 bases. The CDR3 extends over 15 amino acids. The CDR3 DNA is TGTGCCAGCAGCGGGACAGGGGGCAACACCGGGGAGCTGTTTTTT. Translating it yields CASSGTGGNTGELFF.

In DNA form, the CDR3 reads TGTGCCAGCAGCTTCACCGGGGAGCTGTTTTTT. Its translation: CASSFTGELFF. This sequence joins TRBV12-3 or TRBV12-4 and TRBJ2-2; no firm D call. This CDR3 has 11 residues. The V and J ends lost 6 bases and 4 bases respectively, with 3 bases between them.

The rearrangement joins TRBV3-1 (or the pseudogene TRBV3-2) to TRBJ1-1; 9 bases are shared with TRBD1. V was pared by 3 bases and J by 8 bases, with 1 base of the junction left unmatched. CDR1 and CDR2 (germline): LGHDT, YNNKEL (reference sequence). The CDR3 contains 12 residues. The CDR3 spells CASSHGQGEAFF. In DNA form, the CDR3 reads TGTGCCAGCAGCCACGGACAGGGGGAAGCTTTCTTT.

The chain is built from TRBV4-2 and TRBJ2-5, with 7 bases aligning to TRBD2. Germline V lookup: CDR1 LGHNA, CDR2 YNFKEQ. J was trimmed by 5 bases and V by 1 base; bases with no gene match: 4. The CDR3 loop spans 14 amino acids. The DNA of the CDR3 is TGTGCCAGCAGCCAAGGCGGGAGCGGGGAGACCCAGTACTTC. It translates to CASSQGGSGETQYF.

The rearrangement links TRBV11-2 to TRBJ2-2; TRBD1 matches 8 bases. The CDR3 contains 15 residues. The V gene end was trimmed by 4 bases and the J gene end by 4 bases; junction bases not matched to a gene: 5. Germline lookup yields CDR1 SGHAT and CDR2 FQNNGV. CDR3 protein: CASSSRQGLTGELFF. As DNA, the CDR3 is TGTGCCAGCAGCTCCAGACAGGGGCTCACCGGGGAGCTGTTTTTT.

This clone was seen a handful of times. The chain links TRBV9 to TRBJ1-6; a possible D gene is TRBD1 (6 bases). V was shortened by 4 bases and J by 2 bases, with 10 bases between the two germline ends. The length of the CDR3 is 15 residues. Germline loops: CDR1 SGDLS, CDR2 YYNGEE. The CDR3 here is CASSRTATYNSPLHF. The CDR3 bases are TGTGCCAGCAGCCGGACAGCCACCTATAATTCACCCCTCCACTTT.